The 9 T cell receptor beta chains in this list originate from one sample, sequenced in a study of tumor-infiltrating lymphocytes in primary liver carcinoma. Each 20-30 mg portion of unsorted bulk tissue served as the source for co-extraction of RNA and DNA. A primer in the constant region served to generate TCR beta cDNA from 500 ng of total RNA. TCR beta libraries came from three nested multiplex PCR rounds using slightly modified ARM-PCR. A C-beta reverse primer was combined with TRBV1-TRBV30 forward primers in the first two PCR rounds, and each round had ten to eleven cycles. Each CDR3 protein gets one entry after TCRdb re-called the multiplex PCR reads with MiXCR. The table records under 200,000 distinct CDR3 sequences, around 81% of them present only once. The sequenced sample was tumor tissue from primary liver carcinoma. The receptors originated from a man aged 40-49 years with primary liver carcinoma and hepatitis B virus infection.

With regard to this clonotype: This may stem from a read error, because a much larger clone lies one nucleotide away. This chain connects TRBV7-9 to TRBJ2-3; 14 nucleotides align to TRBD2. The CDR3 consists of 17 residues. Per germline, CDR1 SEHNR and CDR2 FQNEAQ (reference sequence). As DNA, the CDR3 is TGTGCCCGCAGCTTAGCGGGACTAGCGGGAGAAGGAGATACGCAGTATTTT. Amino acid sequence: CARSLAGLAGEGDTQYF.

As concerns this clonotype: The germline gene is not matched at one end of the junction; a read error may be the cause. The chain's CDR3 is CASSFATNRRAIYNEQFF. The CDR3 DNA sequence: TGTGCCAGCAGCTTTGCGACTAACAGGAGGGCCATATACAATGAGCAGTTCTTT. The gene calls are TRBV5-5 and TRBJ2-1; TRBD2 is a possible D gene (6 bases). The CDR3 is made up of 18 amino acids. The germline V gene encodes CDR1 SGHKS and CDR2 YYEKEE (reference sequence).

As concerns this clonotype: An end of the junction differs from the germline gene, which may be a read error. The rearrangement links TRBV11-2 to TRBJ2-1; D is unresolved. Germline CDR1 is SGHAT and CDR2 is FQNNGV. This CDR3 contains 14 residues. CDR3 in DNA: TGTGCCAATACCCCCGATGGCGGCTACAATGAGCAGTTGTTC. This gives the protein CANTPDGGYNEQLF. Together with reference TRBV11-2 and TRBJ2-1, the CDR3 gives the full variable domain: EAGVAQSPRYKIIEKRQSVAFWCNPISGHATLYWYQQILGQGPKLLIQFQNNGVVDDSQLPKDRFSAERLKGVDSTLKIQPAKLEDSAVYLCANTPDGGYNEQLFGPGTRLTVL.

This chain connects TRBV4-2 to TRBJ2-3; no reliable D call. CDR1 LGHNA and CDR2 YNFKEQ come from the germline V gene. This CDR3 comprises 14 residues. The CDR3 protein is CAISQDLRPDTQYF. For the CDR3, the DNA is TGTGCTATCAGCCAAGATTTAAGACCGGATACGCAGTATTTT.

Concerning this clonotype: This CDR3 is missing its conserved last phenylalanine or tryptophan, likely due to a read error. The CDR3 reads CASRLVPGELFS. CDR3 coding DNA: TGTGCCAGCAGATTGGTCCCCGGGGAGCTGTTTTCT. The J gene is TRBJ2-2, the V gene TRBV12-3 or TRBV12-4; no reliable D call. V lost 6 bases, J lost 6 bases, and 8 bases lay in between. The CDR3 has 12 residues.

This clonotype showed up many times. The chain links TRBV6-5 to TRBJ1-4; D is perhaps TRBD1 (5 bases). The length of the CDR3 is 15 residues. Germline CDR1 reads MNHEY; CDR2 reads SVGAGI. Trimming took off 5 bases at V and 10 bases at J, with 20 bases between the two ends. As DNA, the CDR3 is TGTGCCAGCAGTCCACTCTTGGGGGATTCTGGAAAACTGTTTTTT. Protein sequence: CASSPLLGDSGKLFF.

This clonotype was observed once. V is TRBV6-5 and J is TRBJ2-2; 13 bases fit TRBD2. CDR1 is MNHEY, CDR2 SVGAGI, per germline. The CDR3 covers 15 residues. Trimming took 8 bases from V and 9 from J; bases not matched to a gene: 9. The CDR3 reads CASCSAGLAGRELFF. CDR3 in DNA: TGTGCCAGCTGTTCCGCGGGACTAGCGGGAAGGGAGCTGTTTTTT.

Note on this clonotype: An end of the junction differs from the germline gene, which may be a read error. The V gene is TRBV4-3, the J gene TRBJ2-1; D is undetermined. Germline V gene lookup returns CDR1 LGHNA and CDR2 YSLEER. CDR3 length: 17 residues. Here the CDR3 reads CASSREPVGMSYNEQSF. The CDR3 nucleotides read TGTGCCAGCAGCCGAGAGCCCGTGGGGATGTCCTACAATGAGCAGTCCTTC.

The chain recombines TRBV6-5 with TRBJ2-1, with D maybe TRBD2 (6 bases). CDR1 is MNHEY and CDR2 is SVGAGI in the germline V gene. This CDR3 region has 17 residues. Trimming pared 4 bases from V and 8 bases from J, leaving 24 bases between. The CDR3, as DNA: TGTGCCAGCAGTTCCGCGGCCTTCGACCGGGGAGGCGATGAGCAGTTCTTC. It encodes CASSSAAFDRGGDEQFF.